This entry lists 25 T cell receptor beta chains sequenced from one sample in a study of shared clonotypes between healthy human individuals. Clones were sequenced by immunoSEQ multiplex PCR, and TCRdb holds only the in-frame ones, with some missing. The sample has about 2 million clones; about 95% are singletons. Only CD45RO-negative cells positively selected for CCR7 counted as naive CD8 cells, so terminally differentiated effector memory CD45RA+ cells were excluded. The material sequenced was naive CD8+ T cells sorted from blood. The receptor set was obtained from a young man in good health.

This clone came up many times. Different DNA sequences within this sample yield the same CDR3. V is TRBV30 and J is TRBJ2-5; D not certain. Germline CDR1 GTSNPN, CDR2 SVGIG (reference sequence). Trimming removed 0 bases at V and 5 bases at J, with 4 bases between. CDR3 size: 11 residues. DNA for the CDR3: TGTGCCTGGAGTGTTTTGGAGACCCAGTACTTC. This gives the protein CAWSVLETQYF.

V gene TRBV7-6 combines with J gene TRBJ1-2, with a possible D match to TRBD1 (5 bases). There are 20 residues in the CDR3. Trimming took off 3 bases at V and 3 bases at J, with 29 bases between the two ends. In germline, CDR1 is SGHVS, CDR2 FNYEAQ. CDR3 in DNA: TGTGCCAGCAGCTTTATTCCGGTCGGCCAGGGAGCAGATATAGACTATGGCTACACCTTC. Its translation is CASSFIPVGQGADIDYGYTF.

The chain links TRBV6-1 to TRBJ2-3, with 8 bases that match TRBD1. V dropped 6 bases and J dropped 6; count of bases not matched to a gene: 5. This CDR3 has 13 residues. Per the germline V gene, CDR1 is MNHNS and CDR2 is SASEGT. In nucleotides, the CDR3 is TGTGCCAGCAGGACAGGGGTGGGGGATACGCAGTATTTT. As protein: CASRTGVGDTQYF.

This chain links TRBV28 with TRBJ2-7, with D perhaps matching TRBD2 (5 bases). The V end was cut by 7 bases, the J end by 4 bases, with 20 bases between. The germline V gene has CDR1 MDHEN and CDR2 SYDVKM. There are 15 residues in the CDR3. In DNA, the CDR3 is TGTGCCAGCACTCCGGTCGGGCTAGTAGCGTACGAGCAGTACTTC. Residues: CASTPVGLVAYEQYF. Combining the CDR3 with reference TRBV28 and TRBJ2-7 gives the whole variable domain DVKVTQSSRYLVKRTGEKVFLECVQDMDHENMFWYRQDPGLGLRLIYFSYDVKMKEKGDIPEGYSVSREKKERFSLILESASTNQTSMYLCASTPVGLVAYEQYFGPGTRLTVT.

The chain links TRBV9 to TRBJ2-6, with TRBD1 identical over 10 bases. V lost 3 bases to trimming and J lost 3 bases; unmatched junction nucleotides: 6. The CDR3 is 17 amino acids. Germline lookup yields CDR1 SGDLS and CDR2 YYNGEE. The CDR3 nucleotides read TGTGCCAGCAGCGAGAGGACAGGGGGTTATGGGGCCAACGTCCTGACTTTC. It encodes CASSERTGGYGANVLTF.

The chain combines TRBV15 with TRBJ2-2; 8 positions agree with TRBD1. With V trimmed by 8 bases and J by 3 bases, 5 bases remained unmatched. CDR3 size: 14 residues. Germline CDR1 and CDR2: LNHNV and YYDKDF (reference sequence). The CDR3 nucleotides are TGTGCCACCTCGATGACAGGGGACACCGGGGAGCTGTTTTTT. This sequence encodes CATSMTGDTGELFF. Supplemented by reference TRBV15 and TRBJ2-2, the full variable domain reads DAMVIQNPRYQVTQFGKPVTLSCSQTLNHNVMYWYQQKSSQAPKLLFHYYDKDFNNEADTPDNFQSRRPNTSFCFLDIRSPGLGDTAMYLCATSMTGDTGELFFGEGSRLTVL.

Notes on this clone: This sample includes further DNA sequences coding for the same CDR3. V and J are TRBV6-6 and TRBJ1-1; a possible D gene is TRBD1 (5 bases). CDR3 length equals 14 residues. Germline V gives CDR1 MNHNY, CDR2 SVGAGI (reference sequence). V lost 0 bases and J 0 bases, leaving 5 bases between the germline ends. CDR3 nucleotide sequence: TGTGCCAGCAGTTACTCAGGGGTGAACACTGAAGCTTTCTTT. It codes for CASSYSGVNTEAFF.

The genes are TRBV14 and TRBJ2-1, with unresolved D. Germline V gene lookup returns CDR1 SGHDN and CDR2 FVKESK. Deletions cut 0 bases from V and 7 bases from J, with 7 bases between. This CDR3 comprises 13 residues. The CDR3 DNA reads as TGTGCCAGCAGCCAAGAACGGTTAAATGAGCAGTTCTTC. This gives the protein CASSQERLNEQFF.

The CDR3 DNA sequence: TGCGCCAGCAGCTTGGCCATATTCGACGATTCGTACGAGCAGTACTTC. Encoded protein: CASSLAIFDDSYEQYF. The V gene is TRBV5-1, the J gene TRBJ2-7, with unresolved D. Germline values: CDR1 SGHRS, CDR2 YFSETQ. The V end was cut by 0 bases, the J end by 4 bases, with 17 bases between. This CDR3 comprises 16 residues. Combining the CDR3 with reference TRBV5-1 and TRBJ2-7 gives the whole variable domain KAGVTQTPRYLIKTRGQQVTLSCSPISGHRSVSWYQQTPGQGLQFLFEYFSETQRNKGNFPGRFSGRQFSNSRSEMNVSTLELGDSALYLCASSLAIFDDSYEQYFGPGTRLTVT.

V and J are TRBV5-5 and TRBJ2-7; 8 bases match TRBD2. Germline loops: CDR1 SGHKS, CDR2 YYEKEE (reference sequence). With V trimmed by 0 bases and J by 0 bases, 8 bases remained unmatched. There are 17 residues in the CDR3. The CDR3 region has the DNA TGTGCCAGCAGCTTGGAGGCGGGACTAGTCAGCTCCTACGAGCAGTACTTC. Protein: CASSLEAGLVSSYEQYF.

V is TRBV4-1 and J is TRBJ2-1; TRBD2 matches 12 bases. The V segment lost 4 bases and the J segment 0 bases; nucleotides outside the gene matches: 7. Germline V gene sequence: CDR1 MGHRA, CDR2 YSYEKL. The CDR3 is 18 amino acids. The CDR3 region has the DNA TGCGCCAGCAGCCCCAGGACTAGCGGGGCCCTCTCCTACAATGAGCAGTTCTTC. Encoded protein: CASSPRTSGALSYNEQFF.

The chain recombines TRBV7-9 with TRBJ2-7; 7 nucleotides match TRBD2. Germline V gene lookup returns CDR1 SEHNR and CDR2 FQNEAQ (reference sequence). The CDR3 covers 14 residues. V was pared by 2 bases and J by 0 bases, with 1 base of the junction left unmatched. Here the CDR3 DNA reads TGTGCCAGCAGCTTATGGACTAGCTCCTACGAGCAGTACTTC. Encoded protein: CASSLWTSSYEQYF.

The chain recombines TRBV10-3 with TRBJ2-3, with 8 bases lining up with TRBD2. J lost 2 bases, V lost 9 bases, and 10 bases had no gene match. The CDR3 totals 15 residues. Germline CDR1 is ENHRY and CDR2 is SYGVKD. CDR3: CAISSKAGDTDTQYF. CDR3 DNA: TGTGCCATTTCGAGTAAAGCGGGAGACACAGATACGCAGTATTTT.

As concerns this clone: The sample has other DNA sequences that encode this CDR3 too. The V gene is TRBV19, the J gene TRBJ2-7; tentatively, D is TRBD1 or TRBD2 (5 bases each). Per germline, CDR1 LNHDA and CDR2 SQIVND (reference sequence). Trimming took 6 bases from V and 3 from J, leaving 9 bases between them. There are 12 residues in the CDR3. The CDR3: CASSRDGYEQYF. The CDR3 nucleotides read TGTGCCAGTAGCCGGGACGGCTACGAGCAGTACTTC.

The chain joins TRBV29-1 to TRBJ1-1; D unresolved. Germline V gene lookup returns CDR1 SQVTM and CDR2 ANQGSEA. The CDR3 runs 11 residues. Deletions cut 2 bases from V and 9 bases from J, with 10 bases between. The CDR3 reads CSVELEGKAFF. The CDR3 bases are TGCAGCGTTGAACTTGAGGGAAAAGCTTTCTTT.

This clone was counted only a few times. The sample has other DNA sequences that encode this CDR3 too. The chain uses TRBV13 and TRBJ1-1; D is undetermined. The V and J ends lost 3 bases and 1 base respectively, with 3 bases between them. The CDR3 spans 12 residues. Per the germline V gene, CDR1 is PRHDT and CDR2 is FYEKMQ (reference sequence). CDR3 amino acids: CASSLGNTEAFF. CDR3 DNA: TGTGCCAGCAGCTTGGGGAACACTGAAGCTTTCTTT. The full variable domain, rest sourced from reference TRBV13 and TRBJ1-1, is AAGVIQSPRHLIKEKRETATLKCYPIPRHDTVYWYQQGPGQDPQFLISFYEKMQSDKGSIPDRFSAQQFSDYHSELNMSSLELGDSALYFCASSLGNTEAFFGQGTRLTVV.

Note on this clone: The sample holds other DNA sequences that translate to the same CDR3. The V call is TRBV27, the J call TRBJ2-7, with 11 bases lining up with TRBD2. Germline-derived CDR1 and CDR2 are MNHEY and SMNVEV (reference sequence). The CDR3 runs 14 residues. V lost 5 bases, J lost 4 bases, and 4 bases stayed unmatched. CDR3 protein: CASSGRTSGYEQYF. The CDR3 nucleotides read TGTGCCAGCAGTGGTAGGACTAGCGGGTACGAGCAGTACTTC.

This clone was seen once. The rearrangement links TRBV9 to TRBJ1-6; TRBD1 matches at 10 bases. This CDR3 is built from 16 residues. Looked up from germline, CDR1 is SGDLS and CDR2 is YYNGEE. Trimming cost V 3 bases and J 7 bases; bases outside gene matches: 7. The CDR3, as DNA: TGTGCCAGCAGCGCCCCCGGGACAGGGGACAATTCACCCCTCCACTTT. Protein: CASSAPGTGDNSPLHF.

The table lists this clone with a few counts. The V call is TRBV5-6, the J call TRBJ1-1, with unresolved D. V shed 3 bases and J shed 1 base, with 7 bases lying between them. The CDR3 length is 13 residues. CDR1 is SGHDT, CDR2 YYEEEE, per germline. CDR3 protein: CASSSTANTEAFF. The CDR3 bases are TGTGCCAGCAGCTCAACAGCGAACACTGAAGCTTTCTTT.

DNA of the CDR3: TGTGCCAGCCTCGGCCCCCAGGGGACCGGGGAGCTGTTTTTT. Translating it yields CASLGPQGTGELFF. The rearrangement links TRBV28 to TRBJ2-2; tentatively, D is TRBD1 (6 bases). Trimming removed 8 bases at V and 5 bases at J, with 15 bases between. This CDR3 is built from 14 residues. CDR1 MDHEN and CDR2 SYDVKM come from the germline V gene.

This clone was counted between two and nine times. The chain combines TRBV30 with TRBJ2-5; TRBD2 is a possible D gene (6 bases). The CDR3 runs to 14 residues. V was clipped by 3 bases and J by 5 bases, with 16 bases between them. CDR1 and CDR2 from the germline V gene are GTSNPN and SVGIG (reference sequence). CDR3 sequence: CAWSSIGLAETQYF. The CDR3 DNA is TGTGCCTGGAGCTCCATAGGGCTAGCGGAGACCCAGTACTTC.

This chain joins TRBV13 and TRBJ2-2; 13 nucleotides agree with TRBD2. Germline lookup yields CDR1 PRHDT and CDR2 FYEKMQ (reference sequence). The V gene end was trimmed by 5 bases and the J gene end by 1 base; junction bases not matched to a gene: 16. The CDR3 contains 21 residues. The CDR3 region has the DNA TGTGCCAGCAGCGATCCAACCGGGACTAGCGGGACTGGTGGGAACACCGGGGAGCTGTTTTTT. This gives the protein CASSDPTGTSGTGGNTGELFF.

The chain couples TRBV2 to TRBJ2-7; no reliable D call. The germline V and J ends were trimmed by 1 base and 0 bases, with 10 bases remaining between them. CDR1 is SNHLY, CDR2 FYNNEI, per germline. This CDR3 contains 15 residues. Written as DNA, the CDR3 is TGTGCCAGCAGTGAAGACGGCGGAAGCTCCTACGAGCAGTACTTC. Translating gives CASSEDGGSSYEQYF.

The chain is built from TRBV19 and TRBJ2-7, with 8 bases matching TRBD2. There are 15 residues in the CDR3. After removal of 4 bases from V and 3 bases from J, the junction contained 8 bases not matched to a gene. Germline V gives CDR1 LNHDA, CDR2 SQIVND (reference sequence). This chain's CDR3 is CASSTGLGSVYEQYF. CDR3 nucleotide sequence: TGTGCCAGTAGTACGGGACTAGGAAGTGTCTACGAGCAGTACTTC.

The chain uses TRBV25-1 and TRBJ2-1; no clear D gene. The CDR3 sequence is 15 residues long. V lost 1 base to trimming and J lost 8 bases, with 15 bases between them. The germline V gene has CDR1 MGHDK and CDR2 SYGVNS. CDR3: CASSESPSSVDEQFF. Here the CDR3 DNA reads TGTGCCAGCAGTGAATCGCCGAGCTCTGTGGATGAGCAGTTCTTC.